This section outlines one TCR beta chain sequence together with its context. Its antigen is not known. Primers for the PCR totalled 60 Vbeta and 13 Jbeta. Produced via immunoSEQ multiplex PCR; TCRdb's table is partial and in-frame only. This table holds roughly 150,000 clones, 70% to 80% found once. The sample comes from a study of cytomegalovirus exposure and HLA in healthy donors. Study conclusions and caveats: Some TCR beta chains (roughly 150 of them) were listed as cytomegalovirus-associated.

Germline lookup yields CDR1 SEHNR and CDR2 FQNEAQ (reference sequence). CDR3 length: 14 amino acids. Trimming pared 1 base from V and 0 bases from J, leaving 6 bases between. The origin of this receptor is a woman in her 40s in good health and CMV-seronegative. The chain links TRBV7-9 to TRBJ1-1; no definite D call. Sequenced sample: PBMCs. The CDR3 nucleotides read TGTGCCAGCAGCTTAGGAGGCTTGAACACTGAAGCTTTCTTT. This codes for CASSLGGLNTEAFF.